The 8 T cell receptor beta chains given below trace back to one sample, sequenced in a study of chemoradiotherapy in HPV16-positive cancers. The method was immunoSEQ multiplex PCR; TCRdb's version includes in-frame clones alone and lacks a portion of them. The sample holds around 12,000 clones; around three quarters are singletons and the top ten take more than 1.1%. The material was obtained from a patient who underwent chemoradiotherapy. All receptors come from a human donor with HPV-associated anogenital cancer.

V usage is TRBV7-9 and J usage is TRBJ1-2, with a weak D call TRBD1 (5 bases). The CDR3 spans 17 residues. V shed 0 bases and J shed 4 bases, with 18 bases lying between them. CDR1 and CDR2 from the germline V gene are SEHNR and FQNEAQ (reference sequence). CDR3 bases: TGTGCCAGCAGCTTAGCGCTGATGGGGCCCACAAGCTATGGCTACACCTTC. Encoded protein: CASSLALMGPTSYGYTF.

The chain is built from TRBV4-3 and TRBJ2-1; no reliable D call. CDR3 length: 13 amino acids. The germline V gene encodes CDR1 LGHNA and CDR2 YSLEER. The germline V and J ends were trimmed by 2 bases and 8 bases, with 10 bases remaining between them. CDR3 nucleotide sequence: TGCGCCAGCAGCCAAACCACCGCGCATGAGCAGTTCTTC. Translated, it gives CASSQTTAHEQFF.

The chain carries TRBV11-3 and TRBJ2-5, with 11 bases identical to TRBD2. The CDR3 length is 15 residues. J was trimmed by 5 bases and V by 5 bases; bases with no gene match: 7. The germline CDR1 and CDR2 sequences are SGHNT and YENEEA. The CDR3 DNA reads TGTGCCAGCAGCCTGGGGACTAGCGGTAGGGAGACCCAGTACTTC. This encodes CASSLGTSGRETQYF.

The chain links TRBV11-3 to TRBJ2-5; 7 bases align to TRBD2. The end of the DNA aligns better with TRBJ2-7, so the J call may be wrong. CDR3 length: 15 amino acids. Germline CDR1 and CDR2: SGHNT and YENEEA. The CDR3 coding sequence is TGTGCCAGCAGCTTCCGCGCGGGGGTGACCTACGAGCAGTACTTC. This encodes CASSFRAGVTYEQYF.

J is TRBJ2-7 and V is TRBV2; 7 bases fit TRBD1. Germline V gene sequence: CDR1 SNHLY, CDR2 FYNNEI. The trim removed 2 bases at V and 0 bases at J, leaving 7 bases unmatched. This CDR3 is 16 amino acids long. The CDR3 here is CASSEFDRASSYEQYF. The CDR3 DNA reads TGTGCCAGCAGTGAATTTGACAGGGCCAGCTCCTACGAGCAGTACTTC.

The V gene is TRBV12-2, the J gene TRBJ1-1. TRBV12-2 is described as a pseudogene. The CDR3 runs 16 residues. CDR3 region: CASRLGNRGVSAEAFF. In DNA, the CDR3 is TGTGCAAGTCGCTTAGGTAACCGGGGTGTGAGCGCTGAAGCTTTCTTT.

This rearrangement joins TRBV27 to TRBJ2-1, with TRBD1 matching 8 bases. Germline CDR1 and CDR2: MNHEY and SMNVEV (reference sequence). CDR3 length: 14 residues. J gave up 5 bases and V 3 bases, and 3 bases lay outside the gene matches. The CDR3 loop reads CASSLDRANNEQFF. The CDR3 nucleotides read TGTGCCAGCAGTTTGGACAGGGCTAACAATGAGCAGTTCTTC.

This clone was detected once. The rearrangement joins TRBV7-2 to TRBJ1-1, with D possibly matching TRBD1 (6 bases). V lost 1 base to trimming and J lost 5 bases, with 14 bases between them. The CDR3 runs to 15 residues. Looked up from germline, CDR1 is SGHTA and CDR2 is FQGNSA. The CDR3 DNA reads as TGTGCCAGCAGCTTAGAATCGGCAGGGGTAACTGAAGCTTTCTTT. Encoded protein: CASSLESAGVTEAFF.